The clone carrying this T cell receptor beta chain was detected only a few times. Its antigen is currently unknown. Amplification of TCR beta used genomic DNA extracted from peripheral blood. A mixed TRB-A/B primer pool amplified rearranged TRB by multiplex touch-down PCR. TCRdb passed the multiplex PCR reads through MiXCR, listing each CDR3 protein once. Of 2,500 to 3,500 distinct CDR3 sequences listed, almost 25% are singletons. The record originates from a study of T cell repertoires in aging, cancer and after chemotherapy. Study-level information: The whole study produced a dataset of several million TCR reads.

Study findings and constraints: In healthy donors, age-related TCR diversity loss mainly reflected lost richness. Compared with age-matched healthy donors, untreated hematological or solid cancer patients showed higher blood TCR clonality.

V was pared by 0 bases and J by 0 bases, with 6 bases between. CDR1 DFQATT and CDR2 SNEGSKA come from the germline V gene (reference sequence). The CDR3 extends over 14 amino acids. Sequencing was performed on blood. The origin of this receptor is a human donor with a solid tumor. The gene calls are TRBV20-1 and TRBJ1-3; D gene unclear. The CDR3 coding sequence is TGCAGTGCTAGAGACGCAAGCTCTGGAAACACCATATATTTT. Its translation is CSARDASSGNTIYF.